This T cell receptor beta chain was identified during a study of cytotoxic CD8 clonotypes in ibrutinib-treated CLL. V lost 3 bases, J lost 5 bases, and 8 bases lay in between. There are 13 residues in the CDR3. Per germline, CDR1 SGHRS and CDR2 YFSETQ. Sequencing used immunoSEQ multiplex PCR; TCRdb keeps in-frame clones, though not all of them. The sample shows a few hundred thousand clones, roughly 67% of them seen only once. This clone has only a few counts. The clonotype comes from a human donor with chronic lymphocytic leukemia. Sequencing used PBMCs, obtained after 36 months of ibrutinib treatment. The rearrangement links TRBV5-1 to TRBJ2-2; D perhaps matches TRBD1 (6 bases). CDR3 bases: TGCGCCAGCAGCTCCGGGACAACCGGGGAGCTGTTTTTT. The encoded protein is CASSSGTTGELFF.